What follows is one T cell receptor beta chain and its context. Its antigen remains undetermined. The sample holds no much larger clone one base away, and base qualities are not on file. TCRbeta CDR3 regions were amplified from genomic DNA by means of the immunoSEQ Assay, a bias-controlled multiplex PCR. From the authors' description of their analysis: Within the assay, amplification of reference gene primers was used to estimate how many nucleated cells each sample contained. To quantify the absolute abundance of each unique TCRbeta CDR3 rearrangement, sequence reads were collapsed and filtered. For each sample, productive Simpson clonality was calculated as the square root of Simpson's diversity index across productive rearrangements. Drawn from immuneACCESS, this table holds only the in-frame rearrangements with V and J called that TCRdb kept. Clones are partly lost; checked studies trace under half to an unresolved V gene and leave the rest unexplained. Clone size and the V and J calls come from that table; the DNA yielded D and trimming. The table for this sample lists about 170,000 clones; 70% to 90% of them were counted only once. Around 2.7% of the sample goes to the ten largest clones.

The sample belongs to a study of blood T cell repertoires in COVID-19 (dated by TCRdb to about 2020). Regarding the study in general: Samples from collaborators originated in the United States, Italy and Spain and spanned both the acute and convalescent phases of COVID-19. The material from the prospective study consisted of cDNA or gDNA derived from T cells, B-cell-depleted T cells, or PBMCs. Subjects who had been exposed to COVID-19, were actively infected with it, or had recovered from it provided the deeply sampled blood TCRbeta repertoires that made up the dataset. A freely available public database, intended as a resource for researchers studying the immune response to SARS-CoV-2, is where the repertoires were released. Samples were obtained from the ongoing ImmuneRACE study (first 160 participants) and from 1,254 subjects provided by 6 global collaborators. The sample metadata nearly always contained a de-identified subject ID, COVID-19 status, age in years and sex. Where available, HLA class I and class II types were taken from metadata supplied by the sample provider and were not determined by assay-based typing.

Via the germline V gene (reference sequence), CDR1 is SGHKS and CDR2 YYEKEE. Spanning cysteine to phenylalanine, the CDR3 consists of 12 amino acids. The kept DNA is CDR3 alone, 36 bases in frame from the first base. Trimming removed 4 bases from V and 4 bases from J, leaving 8 bases between the germline ends. In Seattle, one collaborating source enrolled patients while the infection was active and tracked those patients longitudinally over the course of disease. The collaborating institutions used their own protocols to collect whole blood in K2EDTA tubes. For TCRbeta analysis, collaborators shipped samples as frozen whole blood, isolated PBMCs, or DNA extracted from either of those sample types. Study-wide findings and limitations: The quantity of clinical and demographic metadata differed by source and by participant and was supplied without curation.

The sequence came from a woman at least 80 years old with COVID-19, enrolled during active disease. Recombination linked TRBV5-5 to TRBJ2-5, with no reliable assignment of the D segment. The sample taken for sequencing was peripheral blood. The nucleotide sequence reads as follows: TGTGCCAGCAGCCCCCCATCAGAGACCCAGTACTTC. Translated, it reads CASSPPSETQYF.